This T cell receptor (beta chain) came from a study of patients and donors after allogeneic stem cell transplantation. TCRdb used MiXCR to reprocess the RT-PCR reads, holding one entry per CDR3 protein. The sample holds roughly 150,000 distinct CDR3 sequences, about 24% seen once. This clonotype was seen repeatedly, ten times or more. The CDR3 loop spans 13 amino acids. V was clipped by 0 bases and J by 4 bases, with 6 bases between them. The receptor comes from a human donor who was either an allogeneic HSCT recipient or a stem cell or donor lymphocyte infusion donor (not recorded which). It is not recorded whose cells these are; they may come from a transplant donor. The sequencing input was blood, either unsorted or a sorted T cell fraction (not recorded which). The chain combines TRBV12-3 or TRBV12-4 with TRBJ1-2; D not resolved. CDR3 residues: CASSLANSYGYTF. The CDR3 nucleotides read TGTGCCAGCAGTTTAGCGAATAGCTATGGCTACACCTTC.